These T cell receptor beta chains were read from a single sample in a study of cytomegalovirus exposure and HLA in healthy donors. Produced via immunoSEQ multiplex PCR; TCRdb's table is partial and in-frame only. The repertoire holds over 150,000 clones, with 84% as singletons. Material: PBMCs. These receptors were taken from a girl aged 10 to 17 in good health and CMV-seropositive. Both conserved end residues are part of each CDR3. Each record gives: D gene, V gene, J gene, clone size, CDR3 DNA, CDR3 protein. A D gene is named only where the DNA matches it firmly. Some rows have no size entry. The others give once, few or many, or a class for an expanded clone.

>-|TRBV19|TRBJ1-2|-
TGTGCCAGTAGTACGAGGGACATCTATGGCTACACCTTC
CASSTRDIYGYTF
>-|TRBV15|TRBJ1-6|-
TGTGCCACCAGCAGGGACCAGGGATACTCACCCCTCCACTTT
CATSRDQGYSPLHF
>TRBD2|TRBV5-1|TRBJ2-5|few
TGCGCCAGCAGCTTGGGAGGCCGGGGGGGGCAAGAGACCCAGTACTTC
CASSLGGRGGQETQYF
>-|TRBV9|TRBJ2-2|-
TGTGCCAGCAGCGTCAGGTCTAACACCGGGGAGCTGTTTTTT
CASSVRSNTGELFF
>-|TRBV4-1|TRBJ2-4|once
TGCGCCAGCAGCCAAGTACAGGATTCAGGAAACATTCAGTACTTC
CASSQVQDSGNIQYF
>-|TRBV6-1|TRBJ1-3|-
TGTGCCAGCAGGGAGAACAGAAACACCATATATTTT
CASRENRNTIYF
>-|TRBV30|TRBJ2-7|few
TGTGCCTGGAGGGGCTCGCCTTACGACGAGCAGTACTTC
CAWRGSPYDEQYF
>-|TRBV9|TRBJ1-1|-
TGTGCCAGCTCTCAAGGAGCTACGAACACTGAAGCTTTCTTT
CASSQGATNTEAFF
>TRBD1|TRBV7-3|TRBJ2-3|-
TGTGCCAGCAGCCCTTCGAGGGACAGGGCCACAGATACGCAGTATTTT
CASSPSRDRATDTQYF
>-|TRBV5-1|TRBJ1-2|-
TGCGCCAGCAGCAGAGACAGGACCCACTACACCTTC
CASSRDRTHYTF
>TRBD1|TRBV27|TRBJ2-7|-
TGTGCCAGCAGTTTATCACCCATTAGACGACAGGGCCTGACCTACGAGCAGTACTTC
CASSLSPIRRQGLTYEQYF